The entry below describes one TCR beta chain. Germline V gene lookup returns CDR1 SGHTA and CDR2 FQGNSA. The CDR3 sequence is 13 residues long. The germline V and J ends were trimmed by 6 bases and 8 bases, with 13 bases remaining between them. Original processing notes: Using reference gene primer amplification, nucleated cell counts were estimated. TCRdb's copy holds only in-frame clones and misses some; the assay was immunoSEQ multiplex PCR. D and trimming come from the DNA, and the V and J calls and clone size come from that table. This table has more than 90,000 clones, roughly 81% appearing once. This entry comes from a study of blood T cell repertoires in COVID-19. Across the study: There were acute and convalescent COVID-19 samples, and they came from the United States, Italy and Spain.

The rearrangement joins TRBV7-2 to TRBJ1-4; no definite D call. The sequence came from a man between 35 and 55 years old with acute or convalescent COVID-19. Sequenced: peripheral blood. CDR3 sequence (DNA): TGTGCCAGCAGTCGGGTACAAGGAGAAAAACTGTTTTTT. Amino acids: CASSRVQGEKLFF.